Included here is one TCR beta chain sequence, with context. Its antigen remains unknown. This specimen belongs to a study of CXCR3-negative and CXCR3-positive naive CD8 T cells. CD45RO-CCR7+CD27+CD95- characterized naive CD8+ T cells. Study-wide results and caveats: Researchers report that CXCR3-positive naive cells carry more hydrophobic TRB CDR3s than CXCR3-negative naive cells.

CDR1 is MDHEN and CDR2 is SYDVKM in the germline V gene. This CDR3 has 17 residues. Via 5' RACE with UMI labels, TRB cDNA libraries were prepared. One entry per CDR3 protein, without DNA, is what TCRdb gives after re-calling the 5' RACE reads. This sample lists 100,000 or so distinct CDR3 sequences; its ten largest clones have about 0.35%. The source material was naive CXCR3+ CD8+ T cells from blood. Subset here: CD45RO-CCR7+CD27+CD95- naive CD8+ T cells expressing CXCR3 (TNR3+). This sequence joins TRBV28 and TRBJ1-5; TCRdb lists TRBD1, though no DNA is available to test this call. This TCR was sampled from a human donor in good health. Some clones in this sample may be carry-over from other donors' samples. CDR3 in amino acids: CASSPRTGSIGDQPQHF.